This T cell receptor (beta chain) was sequenced in a study of CD8 T cells in ankylosing spondylitis. Study-level findings and limits: In reactive arthritis synovial fluid and blood, some motif variants had been reported before. A motif of seven or eight highly homologous TCR beta variants was seen as apparently characteristic of ankylosing spondylitis blood.

TCR beta libraries were made by quantitative 5'-RACE with molecular barcodes. One entry per CDR3 protein, called by TCRdb with MiXCR from the 5' RACE reads. This table holds approximately 220,000 distinct CDR3 sequences, around 20% found once. The CDR3 is made up of 15 amino acids. V dropped 5 bases and J dropped 4 bases, with 17 bases sitting between them. This clonotype was detected many times. Its antigen is currently unknown. The J gene is TRBJ1-2, the V gene TRBV12-3 or TRBV12-4; no reliable D call. Sequencing was done on a sample of blood, either unsorted or a sorted T cell fraction (not recorded which). The receptor comes from a male donor with ankylosing spondylitis. Here the CDR3 reads CASSTGLNFFYGYTF. CDR3 DNA sequence: TGTGCCAGCAGTACGGGTTTAAATTTTTTCTATGGCTACACCTTC.